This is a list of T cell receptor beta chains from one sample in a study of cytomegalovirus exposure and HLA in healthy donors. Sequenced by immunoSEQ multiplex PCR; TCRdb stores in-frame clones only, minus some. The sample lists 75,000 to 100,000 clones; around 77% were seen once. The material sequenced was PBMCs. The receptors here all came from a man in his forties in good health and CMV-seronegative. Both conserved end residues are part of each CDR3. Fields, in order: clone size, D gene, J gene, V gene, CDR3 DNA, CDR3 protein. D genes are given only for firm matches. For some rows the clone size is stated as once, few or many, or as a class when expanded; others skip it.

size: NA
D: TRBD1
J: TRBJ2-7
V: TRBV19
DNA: TGTGCCAGTAGGCCAGCCGGGACAGGGGTCTCCTACGAGCAGTACTTC
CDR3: CASRPAGTGVSYEQYF

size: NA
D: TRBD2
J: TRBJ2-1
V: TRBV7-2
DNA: TGTGCCAGCAGCTTAGGGCGGGGGAGGAATGAGCAGTTCTTC
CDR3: CASSLGRGRNEQFF

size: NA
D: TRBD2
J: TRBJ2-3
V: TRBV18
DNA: TGTGCCAGCTCACCGAGCCTAGCGGGGCCCACAGATACGCAGTATTTT
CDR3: CASSPSLAGPTDTQYF

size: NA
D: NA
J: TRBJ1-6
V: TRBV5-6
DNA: TGTGCCAGCAGGCCCAGGGGTGGGGCCGGAGGACCCCTCCACTTT
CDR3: CASRPRGGAGGPLHF

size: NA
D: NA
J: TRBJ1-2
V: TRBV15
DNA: TGTGCCACCAGCAGAGACAGGGTAGGATATGGCTACACCTTC
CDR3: CATSRDRVGYGYTF

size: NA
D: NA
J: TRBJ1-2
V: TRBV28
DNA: TGTGCCAGCGGGGCAGGGGTCGGCTACACCTTC
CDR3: CASGAGVGYTF

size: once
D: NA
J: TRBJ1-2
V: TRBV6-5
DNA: TGTGCCAGCAGCCCAAGGGGGGGGTCCTATGGCTACACCTTC
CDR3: CASSPRGGSYGYTF

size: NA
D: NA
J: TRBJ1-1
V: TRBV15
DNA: TGTGCCACCAGCAGAGACAGGGGAAGTGTAAACACTGAAGCTTTCTTT
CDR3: CATSRDRGSVNTEAFF

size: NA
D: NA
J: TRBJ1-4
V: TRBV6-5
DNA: TGTGCCAGCAGTGCCGGGACATTGGGAGAAAAACTGTTTTTT
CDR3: CASSAGTLGEKLFF

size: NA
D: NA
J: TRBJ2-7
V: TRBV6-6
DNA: TGTGCCAGCAGTACCCCCAGCGGGCCTTCCTACGAGCAGTACTTC
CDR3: CASSTPSGPSYEQYF

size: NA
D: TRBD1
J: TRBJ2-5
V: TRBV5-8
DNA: TGTGCCGGAAGGGACAGGGGGTCCCAAGAGACCCAGTACTTC
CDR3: CAGRDRGSQETQYF

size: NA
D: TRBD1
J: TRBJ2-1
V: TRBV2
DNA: TGTGCCAGCCACCCAGGGACAGGGAACAATGAGCAGTTCTTC
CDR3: CASHPGTGNNEQFF

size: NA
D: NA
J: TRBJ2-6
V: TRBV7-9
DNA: TGTGCCAGCAGCTTAGGGGCAGATAGAGCTGGGGCCAACGTCCTGACTTTC
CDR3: CASSLGADRAGANVLTF

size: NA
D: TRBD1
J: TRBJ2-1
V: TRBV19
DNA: TGTGCCAGTAGAAGACAGGGATACAATGAGCAGTTCTTC
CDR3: CASRRQGYNEQFF

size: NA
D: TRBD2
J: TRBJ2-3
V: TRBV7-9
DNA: TGTGCCAGCAGCCCACCTAGCGGGAGTATTCCAGATACGCAGTATTTT
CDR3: CASSPPSGSIPDTQYF

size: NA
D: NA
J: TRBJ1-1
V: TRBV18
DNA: TGTGCCAGCTCACCCCTATCGACAGGGAACACTGAAGCTTTCTTT
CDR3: CASSPLSTGNTEAFF

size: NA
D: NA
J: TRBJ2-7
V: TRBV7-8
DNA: TGTGCCAGCAGCCTAAGCGGCGACTACGAGCAGTACTTC
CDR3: CASSLSGDYEQYF

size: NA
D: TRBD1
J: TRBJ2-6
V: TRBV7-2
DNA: TGTGCCAGCAGCTTACGAAACAGGGGTGGGGCCAACGTCCTGACTTTC
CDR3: CASSLRNRGGANVLTF

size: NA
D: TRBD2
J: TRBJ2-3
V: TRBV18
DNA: TGTGCCAGCTCACGTGGAGCGGGAGGGCCGGGAGATACGCAGTATTTT
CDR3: CASSRGAGGPGDTQYF

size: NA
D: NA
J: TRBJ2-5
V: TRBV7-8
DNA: TGTGCCAGCAGCCCCCCGAGGGAACCTAAGACCCAGTACTTC
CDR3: CASSPPREPKTQYF

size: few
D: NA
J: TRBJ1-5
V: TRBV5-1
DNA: TGCGCCAGCAGCCCGGGTCCGATTCAGCCCCAGCATTTT
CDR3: CASSPGPIQPQHF

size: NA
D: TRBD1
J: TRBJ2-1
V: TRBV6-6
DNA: TGTGCCAGCAGTAGGACAGGGGCCTACAATGAGCAGTTCTTC
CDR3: CASSRTGAYNEQFF

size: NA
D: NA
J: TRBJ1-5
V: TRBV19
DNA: TGTGCCAGTAGTATAGATCGAGGGAACAATCAGCCCCAGCATTTT
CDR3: CASSIDRGNNQPQHF

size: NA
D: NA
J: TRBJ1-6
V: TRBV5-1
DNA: TGCGCCAGCAATAGAGAGGGATCACCCCTCCACTTT
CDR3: CASNREGSPLHF